The next 10 T cell receptor beta chains were all read from a single sample in a study of cytomegalovirus exposure and HLA in healthy donors. PCR was performed using 60 Vbeta and 13 Jbeta primers. Profiled with immunoSEQ multiplex PCR; TCRdb holds only in-frame clones, not every one. Of more than 95,000 clones listed, approximately 80% were seen once; the top ten hold approximately 10%. The material sequenced was PBMCs. The receptor set was obtained from a man between 25 and 39 years old in good health and CMV-seropositive.

CDR3 in amino acids: CASSPPQQGTSTDTQYF. In DNA, the CDR3 is TGTGCCAGCAGCCCGCCCCAACAGGGGACTAGCACAGATACGCAGTATTTT. V usage is TRBV7-9 and J usage is TRBJ2-3, with D perhaps matching TRBD1 (7 bases). This CDR3 has 17 amino acids. Germline V lookup: CDR1 SEHNR, CDR2 FQNEAQ (reference sequence). Trimming left V 5 bases short and J 0 bases short, with 18 bases between.

The CDR3 loop reads CASSYTTGLRAYEQYF. As DNA, the CDR3 is TGTGCCAGCAGTTACACGACAGGCCTTAGAGCCTACGAGCAGTACTTC. The genes are TRBV6-5 and TRBJ2-7, with a tentative D call TRBD1 (6 bases). Deletions cut 2 bases from V and 2 bases from J, with 16 bases between. This CDR3 has 16 amino acids. Germline V gives CDR1 MNHEY, CDR2 SVGAGI.

This clone appeared a single time. V is TRBV27 and J is TRBJ2-7, with 7 bases that match TRBD2. Trimming took 3 bases from V and 0 from J; bases not matched to a gene: 17. Looked up from germline, CDR1 is MNHEY and CDR2 is SMNVEV (reference sequence). The length of the CDR3 is 19 residues. The CDR3 sequence: CASSFPLGGNRHSSYEQYF. The CDR3 DNA sequence: TGTGCCAGCAGTTTTCCTCTCGGGGGGAACAGGCATAGCTCCTACGAGCAGTACTTC.

The chain recombines TRBV30 with TRBJ1-4; D may be TRBD1 (6 bases). Trimming pared 2 bases from V and 1 base from J, leaving 8 bases between. The CDR3 loop spans 14 amino acids. CDR1 is GTSNPN, CDR2 SVGIG, per germline (reference sequence). CDR3 bases: TGTGCCTGGAGTCTACAGGGAACTAATGAAAAACTGTTTTTT. Protein: CAWSLQGTNEKLFF.

The chain has TRBV10-2 and TRBJ1-2, with 8 bases identical to TRBD1. V trimming: 4 bases; J trimming: 6 bases; junction bases outside the gene matches: 13. Per the germline V gene, CDR1 is WSHSY and CDR2 is SAAADI. CDR3 length equals 16 residues. The CDR3 protein is CASSGRSEGTGHGYTF. The CDR3 DNA reads as TGCGCCAGCAGTGGCCGAAGCGAGGGGACAGGCCATGGCTACACCTTC.

The chain couples TRBV6-6 to TRBJ1-5; no reliable D call. The CDR3 extends over 11 amino acids. V was trimmed by 6 bases and J by 9 bases, leaving 9 bases between them. CDR1 and CDR2 from the germline V gene are MNHNY and SVGAGI (reference sequence). Here the CDR3 reads CASSHSPPQHF. As DNA, the CDR3 is TGTGCCAGCAGCCACTCTCCGCCCCAGCATTTT.

The rearrangement uses TRBV6-5 and TRBJ1-2; 10 positions match TRBD1. This CDR3 is 16 amino acids long. V was clipped by 0 bases and J by 1 base; unmatched bases: 2. The germline V gene has CDR1 MNHEY and CDR2 SVGAGI. CDR3 amino acids: CASSYSRTGGNYGYTF. In nucleotides, the CDR3 is TGTGCCAGCAGTTACTCTCGGACAGGGGGTAACTATGGCTACACCTTC.

This rearrangement joins TRBV9 to TRBJ2-7; D might be TRBD1 (5 bases). This CDR3 has 14 residues. Trimming took off 3 bases at V and 4 bases at J, with 14 bases between the two ends. Germline-derived CDR1 and CDR2 are SGDLS and YYNGEE. The CDR3 region has the DNA TGTGCCAGCAGCGCCACCGACAGAGGATACGAGCAGTACTTC. Translated, it gives CASSATDRGYEQYF.

V is TRBV5-1 and J is TRBJ2-7; TRBD1 matches at 12 bases. Germline CDR1 is SGHRS and CDR2 is YFSETQ. This CDR3 is 14 amino acids long. Trimming at V came to 4 bases and at J to 4 bases, leaving 3 bases not matched to a gene. The CDR3 DNA reads as TGCGCCAGCAGCCCGGGACAGGGGGCATACGAGCAGTACTTC. Translation: CASSPGQGAYEQYF.

The gene calls are TRBV5-6 and TRBJ2-3; 9 bases fit TRBD1. Looked up from germline, CDR1 is SGHDT and CDR2 is YYEEEE. With V trimmed by 4 bases and J by 3 bases, 12 bases remained unmatched. The CDR3 is made up of 17 amino acids. CDR3 in amino acids: CASSHPQGAGRTDTQYF. The DNA for the CDR3 is TGTGCCAGCAGCCACCCACAGGGGGCGGGTAGGACAGATACGCAGTATTTT.